Below are 2 T cell receptor beta chains sequenced from a single sample in a study of T cell responses to AZD1222 COVID-19 vaccine. Measured with immunoSEQ multiplex PCR; TCRdb has only the in-frame clones, and not every one. The table shows over 120,000 clones, with 70% to 90% occurring only once. The sample here was peripheral blood, taken 28 days after the second dose of the MenACWY control vaccine. All receptors come from an adult who received the MenACWY meningococcal vaccine as a control.

On this clone: This sample includes further DNA sequences coding for the same CDR3. This chain links TRBV20-1 with TRBJ2-7; no definite D call. This CDR3 has 11 residues. The germline V gene has CDR1 DFQATT and CDR2 SNEGSKA (reference sequence). V shed 0 bases and J shed 7 bases, with 7 bases lying between them. The CDR3 sequence is CSARDLNEQYF. The CDR3 DNA reads TGCAGTGCTAGAGATTTGAATGAGCAGTACTTC.

This clone turned up a few times. This chain joins TRBV7-9 and TRBJ1-1, with D uncertain. This CDR3 has 14 amino acids. V gave up 2 bases and J gave up 4 bases, with 11 bases separating them. Germline V CDR1 and CDR2: SEHNR, FQNEAQ (reference sequence). As DNA, the CDR3 is TGTGCCAGCAGCTTATATCAGGACGGCACTGAAGCTTTCTTT. Amino acid sequence: CASSLYQDGTEAFF.